This TCR beta chain was observed in a study of blood T cell repertoires in COVID-19. Study processing details: Reference gene primer amplification in the assay estimated nucleated cell counts. TCRdb keeps only in-frame clones here, not all; method: immunoSEQ multiplex PCR. V, J and clone size are those of that table, while D and trimming were read from the DNA. The sample consists of over 150,000 clones, about nine tenths of them appearing once. The CDR3 runs to 19 residues. With V trimmed by 0 bases and J by 7 bases, 12 bases remained unmatched. Germline V gives CDR1 SNHLY, CDR2 FYNNEI. Clinical histories supplied by participants themselves formed the basis of cohort assignment.

The receptor was derived from a woman between 18 and 30 years old who had recovered from COVID-19. The V and J genes are TRBV2 and TRBJ2-7, with TRBD2 identical over 16 bases. The sample was PBMCs or T cells enriched from blood (not recorded which). The CDR3 loop is CASSEAAGTSGRAQYEQYF. Written as DNA, the CDR3 is TGTGCCAGCAGTGAAGCGGCCGGGACTAGCGGGAGGGCCCAATATGAGCAGTACTTC. Variable domain in full (rest from reference TRBV2 and TRBJ2-7): EPEVTQTPSHQVTQMGQEVILRCVPISNHLYFYWYRQILGQKVEFLVSFYNNEISEKSEIFDDQFSVERPDGSNFTLKIRSTKLEDSAMYFCASSEAAGTSGRAQYEQYFGPGTRLTVT.